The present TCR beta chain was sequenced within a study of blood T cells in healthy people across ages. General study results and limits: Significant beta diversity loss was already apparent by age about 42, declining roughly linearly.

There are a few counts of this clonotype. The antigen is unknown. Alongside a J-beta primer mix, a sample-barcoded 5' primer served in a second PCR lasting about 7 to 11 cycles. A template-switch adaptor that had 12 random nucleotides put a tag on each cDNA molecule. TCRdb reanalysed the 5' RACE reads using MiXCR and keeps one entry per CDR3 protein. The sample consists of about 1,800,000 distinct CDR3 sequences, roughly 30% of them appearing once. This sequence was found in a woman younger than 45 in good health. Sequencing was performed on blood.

CDR3 coding DNA: TGCGCCAGCCGAGACGGAGGGAGGATCACAGATACGCAGTATTTT. Its protein product is CASRDGGRITDTQYF. The chain uses TRBV10-2 and TRBJ2-3; D might be TRBD2 (6 bases). Trimming took 8 bases from V and 2 from J, leaving 17 bases between them. The CDR3 totals 15 residues. The germline gives CDR1 WSHSY, CDR2 SAAADI.